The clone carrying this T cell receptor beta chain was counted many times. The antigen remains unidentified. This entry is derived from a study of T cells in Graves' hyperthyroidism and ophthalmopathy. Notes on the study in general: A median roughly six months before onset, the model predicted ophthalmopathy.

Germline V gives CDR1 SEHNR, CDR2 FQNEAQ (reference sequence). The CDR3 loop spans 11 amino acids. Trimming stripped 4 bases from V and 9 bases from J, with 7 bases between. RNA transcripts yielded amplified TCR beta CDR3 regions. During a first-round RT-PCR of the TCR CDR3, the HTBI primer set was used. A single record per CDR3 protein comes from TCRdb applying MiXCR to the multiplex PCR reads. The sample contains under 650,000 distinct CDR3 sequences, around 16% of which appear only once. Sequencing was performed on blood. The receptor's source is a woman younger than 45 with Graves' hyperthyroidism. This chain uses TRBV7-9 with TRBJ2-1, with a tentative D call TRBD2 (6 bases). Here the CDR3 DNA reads TGTGCCAGCAGCTCAGCGGGTGAGCAGTTCTTC. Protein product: CASSSAGEQFF.